Shown below are 25 T cell receptor beta chains from a single sample sequenced in a study of metastatic and nonmetastatic thyroid tumors. MiXCR reprocessed the PCR reads for TCRdb. The table has about 6,400 clones, about 32% seen once. Nobody among the patients had been given any treatment before thyroid surgery. The sequenced material came from tumor tissue. The receptors shown here come from a female donor with papillary thyroid cancer or a benign thyroid nodule (not recorded which). Some clones in this sample may be carry-over from other donors' samples.

This clone is labeled as medium-sized. This chain connects TRBV18 to TRBJ2-7, with 8 bases that match TRBD2. Germline values: CDR1 KGHSH, CDR2 LQKENI. CDR3 length: 14 residues. The V gene end was trimmed by 2 bases and the J gene end by 6 bases; junction bases not matched to a gene: 6. CDR3 coding DNA: TGTGCCAGCTCACCAAGCGGGGGTACGGGCGAGCAGTACTTC. This encodes CASSPSGGTGEQYF.

This clone is labeled as medium-sized. V usage is TRBV19 and J usage is TRBJ2-1, with D unresolved. The CDR3 is made up of 11 amino acids. Trimming removed 7 bases at V and 11 bases at J, with 12 bases between. Germline V CDR1 and CDR2: LNHDA, SQIVND (reference sequence). The CDR3 protein is CASTGGSKQFF. The DNA of the CDR3 is TGTGCCAGTACCGGCGGATCTAAGCAGTTCTTC.

This clone was counted ten times or more. Other nucleotide sequences in the sample specify the same CDR3. This chain uses TRBV7-3 with TRBJ2-1; 11 bases match TRBD2. CDR1 SGHTA and CDR2 FQGTGA come from the germline V gene. The CDR3 spans 13 residues. V lost 8 bases to trimming and J lost 3 bases; unmatched junction nucleotides: 0. This CDR3 reads CASGLAGYNEQFF. Here the CDR3 DNA reads TGTGCCAGCGGACTAGCGGGCTACAATGAGCAGTTCTTC.

This clone was counted ten times or more. The chain has TRBV11-1 and TRBJ2-3, with unresolved D. Germline assignment: CDR1 SGHAT and CDR2 FQDESV (reference sequence). Trimming left V 5 bases short and J 3 bases short, with 15 bases between. This CDR3 spans 15 amino acids. DNA for the CDR3: TGTGCCAGCAGCCCATCTAGTACGTTAACAGATACGCAGTATTTT. It specifies CASSPSSTLTDTQYF.

This clone was observed a handful of times. One end of the junction is discordant with germline, which a read error may explain. The chain carries TRBV12-3 or TRBV12-4 and TRBJ2-2; 8 nucleotides line up with TRBD2. The CDR3 consists of 13 residues. CDR3 sequence reads: CASSVLAAGELFF. The DNA of the CDR3 is TGTGCCAGCTCGGTACTAGCGGCCGGGGAGCTTTTTTTT.

This clone is a singleton in its sample. The chain recombines TRBV7-9 with TRBJ2-1, with no clear D. CDR3 length: 14 residues. Germline CDR1 reads SEHNR; CDR2 reads FQNEAQ (reference sequence). V was cut by 5 bases and J by 6 bases, with 14 bases left in between. This chain's CDR3 is CASSVSRRSNEQFF. CDR3 DNA: TGTGCCAGCAGCGTAAGCCGGCGGAGCAATGAGCAGTTCTTC.

The chain links TRBV30 to TRBJ1-1, with 8 bases fitting TRBD1. The J segment lost 8 bases and the V segment lost 4 bases, leaving 18 bases of the junction unmatched. This CDR3 is 16 amino acids long. Germline V gene sequence: CDR1 GTSNPN, CDR2 SVGIG (reference sequence). The DNA for the CDR3 is TGTGCCTGGAACCCCGGACAGGGCCTTTCGCACCGGGAAGCTTTCTTT. Protein: CAWNPGQGLSHREAFF.

On this clone itself: Sequence at one end of the junction differs from germline and may be a read error. The genes are TRBV11-2 and TRBJ2-4; 16 nucleotides line up with TRBD2. CDR1 and CDR2 (germline): SGHAT, FQNNGV. There are 18 residues in the CDR3. DNA of the CDR3: TGTGCCAGCGGCCCTCCGGGACTAGCGGGAGGGATTAAAAACATTAAGTACTTC. Residues: CASGPPGLAGGIKNIKYF.

This clone has more than one count but fewer than ten. This may stem from a read error, because a much larger clone lies one nucleotide away. This chain connects TRBV5-5 to TRBJ1-2, with D possibly matching TRBD1 (6 bases). The CDR3 sequence is 14 residues long. Looked up from germline, CDR1 is SGHKS and CDR2 is YYEKEE (reference sequence). The CDR3 protein is CANSSEGEGYGYTF. CDR3 DNA: TGTGCCAACAGCTCGGAGGGGGAAGGCTATGGCTACACCTTC.

At least ten counts were recorded for this clone. The chain links TRBV6-2 or TRBV6-3 to TRBJ2-3; D may be TRBD2 (6 bases). Germline V gene data show CDR1 as MNHEY and CDR2 as SVGEGT. V was trimmed by 4 bases and J by 2 bases, leaving 10 bases between them. The CDR3 totals 14 residues. Here the CDR3 reads CASSFGGPTDTQYF. In nucleotides, the CDR3 is TGTGCCAGCAGTTTCGGAGGGCCCACAGATACGCAGTATTTT.

The chain uses TRBV20-1 and TRBJ1-5; the D gene is possibly TRBD1 (6 bases). Per the germline V gene, CDR1 is DFQATT and CDR2 is SNEGSKA (reference sequence). The CDR3 runs to 14 residues. The germline V and J ends were trimmed by 5 bases and 0 bases, with 11 bases remaining between them. CDR3 in DNA: TGCAGTGCTCAGCGGGGGCCTAGCAATCAGCCCCAGCATTTT. Amino acid sequence: CSAQRGPSNQPQHF.

The J gene is TRBJ1-6, the V gene TRBV20-1; TRBD1 is a possible D gene (5 bases). This CDR3 is 13 amino acids long. CDR1 and CDR2 from the germline V gene are DFQATT and SNEGSKA (reference sequence). The V end lost 3 bases, the J end lost 7 bases, and 10 bases lay between the germline ends. CDR3 sequence: CSARYPGNSPLHF. CDR3 DNA sequence: TGCAGTGCTAGGTACCCAGGGAATTCACCCCTCCACTTT.

This clone was counted between two and nine times. CDR3 DNA sequence: TGTGCCAGCACCGGCAAGGCCGAGCAGTACTTC. Translation: CASTGKAEQYF. This sequence joins TRBV2 and TRBJ2-7, with unresolved D. V lost 7 bases and J lost 6, with 10 bases in between. CDR3 length: 11 residues. In germline, CDR1 is SNHLY, CDR2 FYNNEI.

This clone appeared many times. The same CDR3 is also encoded by other DNA sequences in this sample. The V call is TRBV9, the J call TRBJ2-1; TRBD2 matches 12 bases. CDR1 and CDR2 from the germline V gene are SGDLS and YYNGEE. Trimming at V came to 4 bases and at J to 5 bases, leaving 7 bases not matched to a gene. The CDR3 extends over 16 amino acids. The CDR3 sequence: CASSSRTSGTHNEQFF. CDR3 DNA sequence: TGTGCCAGCAGCTCCCGGACTAGCGGGACCCACAATGAGCAGTTCTTC. Filled out from reference TRBV9 and TRBJ2-1, the complete variable domain reads DSGVTQTPKHLITATGQRVTLRCSPRSGDLSVYWYQQSLDQGLQFLIQYYNGEERAKGNILERFSAQQFPDLHSELNLSSLELGDSALYFCASSSRTSGTHNEQFFGPGTRLTVL.

This clone was recorded at least ten times. The junction and the germline gene differ at one end; a read error may be behind it. Other DNA variants within this sample encode the same CDR3. The J gene is TRBJ1-4, the V gene TRBV20-1; tentatively, D is TRBD1 (6 bases). CDR1 DFQATT and CDR2 SNEGSKA come from the germline V gene (reference sequence). This CDR3 is built from 13 residues. CDR3 region: CSARAGGWEKLFF. The CDR3 DNA follows: TGCAGTGCTAGGGCCGGGGGCTGGGAGAAACTGTTTTTC.

This clone was counted between two and nine times. This chain uses TRBV6-1 with TRBJ2-5; no definite D call. CDR1 is MNHNS, CDR2 SASEGT, per germline. The CDR3 spans 13 residues. The V end was cut by 3 bases, the J end by 1 base, with 6 bases between. The CDR3: CASSDLGQETQYF. In DNA, the CDR3 is TGTGCCAGCAGTGACTTAGGCCAAGAGACCCAGTACTTC.

V is TRBV5-6 and J is TRBJ2-7; possible D gene TRBD2, 5 bases. Germline V lookup: CDR1 SGHDT, CDR2 YYEEEE. Trimming removed 0 bases at V and 5 bases at J, with 12 bases between. This CDR3 contains 14 residues. CDR3 amino acids: CASSLAKGDHEQYF. CDR3 coding DNA: TGTGCCAGCAGCTTGGCCAAGGGAGATCACGAGCAGTACTTC. The entire variable domain, with the rest obtained from reference TRBV5-6 and TRBJ2-7, is as follows: DAGVTQSPTHLIKTRGQQVTLRCSPKSGHDTVSWYQQALGQGPQFIFQYYEEEERQRGNFPDRFSGHQFPNYSSELNVNALLLGDSALYLCASSLAKGDHEQYFGPGTRLTVT.

This clone is termed medium-sized. The chain recombines TRBV27 with TRBJ2-7; D is perhaps TRBD2 (5 bases). Germline-derived CDR1 and CDR2 are MNHEY and SMNVEV (reference sequence). V was clipped by 8 bases and J by 2 bases, with 7 bases between them. CDR3 size: 11 residues. CDR3 DNA sequence: TGTGCCAGCGGACTCCCCTACGAGCAGTACTTC. This codes for CASGLPYEQYF.

The V and J genes are TRBV7-8 and TRBJ2-3; D not certain. This CDR3 spans 11 amino acids. The ends were cut back, 5 bases at V and 4 bases at J, with 4 bases in the middle. The germline V gene has CDR1 SGHVS and CDR2 FQNEAQ. CDR3 protein: CASSPADTQYF. CDR3 DNA: TGTGCCAGCAGCCCCGCAGATACGCAGTATTTT.

The chain uses TRBV6-4 and TRBJ1-2; TRBD1 aligns across 9 bases. Germline V gene sequence: CDR1 MRHNA, CDR2 SNTAGT. This CDR3 spans 14 amino acids. V dropped 6 bases and J dropped 3; count of bases not matched to a gene: 5. Here the CDR3 reads CASRRWTGDYGYTF. The CDR3 DNA reads TGTGCCAGCAGGCGATGGACAGGGGACTATGGCTACACCTTC.

This clone ranks as medium-sized. Other nucleotide sequences from this sample produce the same CDR3. This chain joins TRBV30 and TRBJ2-3, with 7 bases fitting TRBD1. The V segment lost 3 bases and the J segment 2 bases; nucleotides outside the gene matches: 8. The CDR3 is made up of 15 amino acids. CDR1 is GTSNPN and CDR2 is SVGIG in the germline V gene (reference sequence). The CDR3 DNA sequence: TGTGCCTGGAGGCCGGGACAGTCTTTCACAGATACGCAGTATTTT. Protein: CAWRPGQSFTDTQYF.

This clone was seen a few times. The CDR3 DNA reads as TGTGCCATCAGTGACCTCGCAGCGAACACCGGGGAGCTGTTTTTT. Amino acids: CAISDLAANTGELFF. The chain joins TRBV10-3 to TRBJ2-2, with D unresolved. V was clipped by 3 bases and J by 0 bases, with 8 bases between them. Germline loops: CDR1 ENHRY, CDR2 SYGVKD. CDR3 length equals 15 residues.

This rearrangement joins TRBV4-1 to TRBJ1-4; D unresolved. Trimming took off 0 bases at V and 8 bases at J, with 13 bases between the two ends. The length of the CDR3 is 15 residues. Germline CDR1 MGHRA, CDR2 YSYEKL. CDR3 coding DNA: TGCGCCAGCAGCCAAGATGCGGAGGTGGAAGAAAAACTGTTTTTT. Protein product: CASSQDAEVEEKLFF.

The sample holds many counts of this clone. V and J are TRBV28 and TRBJ2-2, with D unresolved. The ends were cut back, 6 bases at V and 0 bases at J, with 11 bases in the middle. Germline V gives CDR1 MDHEN, CDR2 SYDVKM. There are 15 residues in the CDR3. This CDR3 is CASRKEVANTGELFF. As DNA, the CDR3 is TGTGCCAGCAGGAAAGAAGTAGCGAACACCGGGGAGCTGTTTTTT.

V and J are TRBV6-1 and TRBJ2-6; D gene unclear. V lost 1 base and J lost 1, with 5 bases in between. Germline values: CDR1 MNHNS, CDR2 SASEGT. CDR3 size: 15 residues. CDR3 sequence: CASSEGQSGANVLTF. CDR3 nucleotides: TGTGCCAGCAGTGAAGGGCAGTCTGGGGCCAACGTCCTGACTTTC.